These T cell receptor beta chains were read from a single sample in a study of cytomegalovirus exposure and HLA in healthy donors. Using immunoSEQ multiplex PCR, the repertoire was profiled, and TCRdb retains in-frame clones only, with some absent. This table holds approximately 110,000 clones, more than 70% found once. Sequenced sample: PBMCs. The receptor source for this set is a man aged 50 to 60 in good health and CMV-seronegative. Each CDR3 is given without its conserved first and last residue. D genes are given only for firm matches.

>.|TRBV11-2
ASSLRGTGELF
>TRBD2|TRBV4-1
ASSQVPSGMSTDTQY
>.|TRBV28
ASSRRVGGTYNEQF
>TRBD1|TRBV4-2
ASRLSNRGIMNTEAF
>.|TRBV19
ASSIGAEQY
>.|TRBV27
ASSLYSRKPQH
>TRBD1|TRBV28
ASSLLQGAGTEAF
>TRBD1|TRBV7-6
ASSSYRDSLSYEQY
>TRBD1|TRBV5-7
ASSFGDRGPGNTGELF
>.|TRBV5-1
ASSLATGTTDTQY
>.|TRBV6-6
ASSTEGYGYT
>.|TRBV4-1
ASRGYYDCQETQY
>TRBD1|TRBV6-5
ASSPGQKYNEQF
>TRBD1|TRBV27
ASSLDRPDNQPQH
>TRBD2|TRBV7-2
ASSLELRLADTGELF
>.|TRBV19
ASSNRNEKLF
>TRBD2|TRBV7-2
ASSLGGTISYEQY
>TRBD2|TRBV19
ASSTAAAGAYEQY
>TRBD1|TRBV5-4
ASSPPGQGVYGANVLT
>.|TRBV5-1
ASRGLAGVPSYNEQF
>.|TRBV7-2
ASSFDRLDSNQPQH
>.|TRBV7-2
ASSTVNQPQH
>TRBD1|TRBV30
AWGTGLDQPQH
>.|TRBV19
ASSIRTRFGELF
>TRBD2|TRBV5-4
ASSFVAGALNEQF
>.|TRBV28
ASGRYEQY
>.|TRBV7-8
ASSLEFGGTEAF
>TRBD2|TRBV7-2
ASSPDSGRSYEQY
>.|TRBV10-3
AITPGAGEETQY
>TRBD2|TRBV19
ASRLAGGETQY
>.|TRBV9
ASSTRQDFPYEQY
>.|TRBV28
ASSRSPSYEQY
>.|TRBV30
AWKYLAGNTIY
>.|TRBV25-1
ASSEDIRASPLH
>.|TRBV7-8
ASSQNVATSYNEQF
>TRBD1|TRBV28
ASSLRGPVDEQY
>TRBD1|TRBV6-5
ASTWTGEDSPLH
>TRBD1|TRBV4-1
ASSHDDRATGNTIY
>.|TRBV28
ASHRSGSGHEQY
>TRBD1|TRBV6-1
ASSMDRDSPLH
>TRBD1|TRBV28
ASNYDRAYNEQF
>.|TRBV18
ASSIRGEQF
>.|TRBV18
ASSLDEKGGEKLF
>TRBD1|TRBV4-3
ASSLRTGGYEQY
>TRBD2|TRBV4-1
ASSPRTSGGNTDTQY
>.|TRBV18
ASSPPVQMNTEAF
>TRBD2|TRBV6-1
ASSPAGGWDNEQF
>.|TRBV5-4
ASSLQGANYGYT
>.|TRBV5-1
ASSAEGTYQETQY
>.|TRBV27
ASSPWRAGTEAF
>.|TRBV28
ASSFSGRAGKDEQY
>TRBD1|TRBV2
ATLTRTGEEQY
>TRBD1|TRBV19
ASSKTGSSYEQY
>.|TRBV4-2
ASSQELPGAVL